One sample yielded the 18 T cell receptor beta chains listed below, sequenced in a study of T-cell memory formation after mild COVID-19. TCRdb re-derived calls from the 5' RACE reads in MiXCR, one entry per CDR3 protein. The table has around 370,000 distinct CDR3 sequences, roughly 21% seen once. Sequenced sample: PBMCs or a T cell subset sorted from them (not recorded which). The receptors derive from an adult woman who had mild COVID-19 (a few samples of this study predate the infection). Cell type and time point are not known.

V is TRBV7-8 and J is TRBJ2-7; D is uncertain. CDR1 SGHVS and CDR2 FQNEAQ come from the germline V gene. V lost 0 bases and J 0 bases, leaving 6 bases between the germline ends. CDR3 length: 14 residues. The CDR3 DNA is TGTGCCAGCAGCTTAGCACACTACTCCTACGAGCAGTACTTC. Protein product: CASSLAHYSYEQYF.

The rearrangement joins TRBV29-1 to TRBJ1-2, with a tentative D call TRBD1 (5 bases). Trimming took 3 bases from V and 4 from J, leaving 9 bases between them. The CDR3 is 12 amino acids. CDR1 is SQVTM, CDR2 ANQGSEA, per germline. The CDR3 reads CSVDPGTYGYTF. In DNA, the CDR3 is TGCAGCGTTGATCCAGGGACCTATGGCTACACCTTC. Drawing the rest from reference TRBV29-1 and TRBJ1-2, the complete variable domain is SAVISQKPSRDICQRGTSLTIQCQVDSQVTMMFWYRQQPGQSLTLIATANQGSEATYESGFVIDKFPISRPNLTFSTLTVSNMSPEDSSIYLCSVDPGTYGYTFGSGTRLTVV.

This clonotype was observed a handful of times. The chain carries TRBV7-2 and TRBJ2-5; no firm D call. Trimming took 2 bases from V and 5 from J, leaving 6 bases between them. Germline loops: CDR1 SGHTA, CDR2 FQGNSA. The CDR3 has 12 amino acids. CDR3: CASSLSFETQYF. The CDR3 DNA follows: TGTGCCAGCAGCTTATCTTTCGAGACCCAGTACTTC.

Only a few counts were recorded for this clonotype. This chain uses TRBV29-1 with TRBJ1-1; TRBD1 matches 10 bases. V lost 5 bases and J lost 5; bases outside the gene matches: 8. CDR1 is SQVTM and CDR2 is ANQGSEA in the germline V gene. The CDR3 contains 14 residues. For the CDR3, the DNA is TGCAGCGTTCGACAGGGGGCTGAGAGAACTGAAGCTTTCTTT. It translates to CSVRQGAERTEAFF.

The chain has TRBV12-3 or TRBV12-4 and TRBJ1-3; perhaps TRBD1 as D (6 bases). Trimming removed 7 bases at V and 8 bases at J, with 21 bases between. The CDR3 consists of 15 residues. CDR3 in amino acids: CASTLAHWTDHTIYF. The CDR3 coding sequence is TGTGCCAGCACCTTAGCCCACTGGACAGACCACACCATATATTTT.

This sequence joins TRBV2 and TRBJ1-2, with a weak D call TRBD1 (6 bases). Germline V gives CDR1 SNHLY, CDR2 FYNNEI. The CDR3 is made up of 17 amino acids. V dropped 6 bases and J dropped 2 bases, with 22 bases sitting between them. The CDR3 sequence: CASRDEVGGQGNYGYTF. CDR3 nucleotides: TGTGCCAGCAGGGACGAGGTGGGGGGGCAAGGCAACTATGGCTACACCTTC. Based on the CDR3 plus reference TRBV2 and TRBJ1-2, the full variable domain is EPEVTQTPSHQVTQMGQEVILRCVPISNHLYFYWYRQILGQKVEFLVSFYNNEISEKSEIFDDQFSVERPDGSNFTLKIRSTKLEDSAMYFCASRDEVGGQGNYGYTFGSGTRLTVV.

A single count supports this clonotype. The CDR3 here is CAWSGKGYLDYGYTF. The CDR3, as DNA: TGTGCCTGGAGTGGTAAAGGGTATCTAGACTATGGCTACACCTTC. The V and J genes are TRBV30 and TRBJ1-2; unclear D gene. This CDR3 spans 15 amino acids. The germline V gene has CDR1 GTSNPN and CDR2 SVGIG (reference sequence). The V gene lost 1 base and the J gene lost 3 bases, with 15 bases spanning the gap.

The chain has TRBV12-3 or TRBV12-4 and TRBJ2-5, with 8 nucleotides matching TRBD2. Trimming at V came to 5 bases and at J to 5 bases, leaving 10 bases not matched to a gene. CDR3 length: 15 residues. CDR3 amino acids: CASSRPKAGVETQYF. Here the CDR3 DNA reads TGTGCCAGCAGTCGTCCTAAAGCGGGAGTGGAGACCCAGTACTTC.

The table lists this clonotype with a few counts. The chain uses TRBV5-1 and TRBJ2-7; D is ambiguous. V lost 2 bases to trimming and J lost 3 bases, with 9 bases between them. This CDR3 comprises 13 residues. CDR1 and CDR2 from the germline V gene are SGHRS and YFSETQ. Here the CDR3 reads CASSLDINYEQYF. DNA for the CDR3: TGCGCCAGCAGCTTAGATATAAACTACGAGCAGTACTTC.

There are a few counts of this clonotype. The genes are TRBV24-1 and TRBJ2-1, with D tentatively TRBD1 or TRBD2 (6 bases each). The CDR3 loop spans 16 amino acids. Germline CDR1 KGHDR, CDR2 SFDVKD. V was shortened by 5 bases and J by 7 bases, with 20 bases between the two germline ends. The CDR3 DNA is TGTGCCACCAGTGCCGTCCGGGGGAGAGGGGGGAATGAGCAGTTCTTC. Translation gives CATSAVRGRGGNEQFF.

The CDR3 coding sequence is TGTGCCACCAGTGTACCCCCAGCAGATACGCAGTATTTT. Amino acid sequence: CATSVPPADTQYF. V and J are TRBV24-1 and TRBJ2-3; D unresolved. Deletions cut 5 bases from V and 4 bases from J, with 9 bases between. Germline V gene data show CDR1 as KGHDR and CDR2 as SFDVKD. The CDR3 covers 13 residues.

This clonotype was counted only a few times. The chain recombines TRBV5-4 with TRBJ2-5; TRBD2 might be the D (7 bases). The germline V gene has CDR1 SGHNT and CDR2 YYREEE (reference sequence). The CDR3 spans 15 residues. V shed 2 bases and J shed 1 base, with 12 bases lying between them. DNA for the CDR3: TGTGCCAGCAGCTTCCCGGGGGGCCCCCAAGAGACCCAGTACTTC. This sequence encodes CASSFPGGPQETQYF.

The chain is built from TRBV2 and TRBJ1-1; the match to TRBD1 covers 9 bases. The CDR3 length is 15 residues. V lost 1 base and J lost 4; bases outside the gene matches: 4. Looked up from germline, CDR1 is SNHLY and CDR2 is FYNNEI. The CDR3: CASSEEQGAATEAFF. CDR3 coding DNA: TGTGCCAGCAGTGAAGAACAGGGGGCGGCCACTGAAGCTTTCTTT.

The rearrangement links TRBV30 to TRBJ1-2; weak D call: TRBD1 (6 bases). In germline, CDR1 is GTSNPN, CDR2 SVGIG (reference sequence). The CDR3 runs to 16 residues. Deletions cut 0 bases from V and 8 bases from J, with 22 bases between. The CDR3 DNA follows: TGTGCCTGGAGTGTACCGGCGGCCGCAGGGGTGGGCGGCTACACCTTC. Encoded protein: CAWSVPAAAGVGGYTF.

The chain combines TRBV18 with TRBJ2-2; D possibly corresponds to TRBD1 (6 bases). Trimming shortened V by 5 bases and J by 6 bases, and 10 bases separated the two germline ends. Per germline, CDR1 KGHSH and CDR2 LQKENI. The CDR3 has 13 residues. The CDR3 DNA reads TGTGCCAGCTCAGGACAGTCGGCCGGGGAGCTGTTTTTT. Translated, it gives CASSGQSAGELFF. The whole variable domain, filled in from reference TRBV18 and TRBJ2-2, reads NAGVMQNPRHLVRRRGQEARLRCSPMKGHSHVYWYRQLPEEGLKFMVYLQKENIIDESGMPKERFSAEFPKEGPSILRIQQVVRGDSAAYFCASSGQSAGELFFGEGSRLTVL.

This clonotype was counted only a few times. This chain joins TRBV4-2 and TRBJ2-1; D is possibly TRBD2 (5 bases). CDR1 LGHNA and CDR2 YNFKEQ come from the germline V gene. The CDR3 sequence is 12 residues long. V was clipped by 5 bases and J by 7 bases, with 9 bases between them. The CDR3 region is CASSGRANEQFF. CDR3 in DNA: TGTGCCAGCAGCGGGCGGGCGAATGAGCAGTTCTTC.

CDR3 sequence: CASSLSIGTGVVDTQYF. The CDR3 DNA reads as TGTGCCAGCAGTTTGTCCATTGGGACAGGGGTAGTAGATACGCAGTATTTT. V and J are TRBV12-3 or TRBV12-4 and TRBJ2-3, with 10 positions matching TRBD1. V lost 3 bases to trimming and J lost 5 bases; unmatched junction nucleotides: 11. The CDR3 runs to 17 residues.

This chain connects TRBV3-1 to TRBJ1-2; the match to TRBD1 covers 9 bases. V shed 3 bases and J 6 bases; nucleotides not matched to a gene: 11. Germline V gene sequence: CDR1 LGHDT, CDR2 YNNKEL (reference sequence). The CDR3 is made up of 16 amino acids. CDR3 bases: TGTGCCAGCAGCCACCGGGACAGGGAGATGTTGGATGGCTACACCTTC. Residues: CASSHRDREMLDGYTF. Drawing the rest from reference TRBV3-1 and TRBJ1-2, the complete variable domain is DTAVSQTPKYLVTQMGNDKSIKCEQNLGHDTMYWYKQDSKKFLKIMFSYNNKELIINETVPNRFSPKSPDKAHLNLHINSLELGDSAVYFCASSHRDREMLDGYTFGSGTRLTVV.